The table lists the clone carrying this T cell receptor beta chain with many counts. The antigen is undetermined. The CDR3 consists of 13 residues. Trimming removed 5 bases from V and 5 bases from J; junction bases left unmatched: 3. In germline, CDR1 is SGDLS, CDR2 YYNGEE. The data are from a study of metastatic and nonmetastatic thyroid tumors. Study background: Where malignant and benign thyroid patients were concerned, repertoires were compared across blood and tumor or nodule tissue.

Findings of the study overall: A significant increase in TCR beta diversity was reportedly seen in malignant thyroid tumors relative to benign nodules, in blood and tumor.

Thyroid surgery took place with no prior treatment in any patient. Under the authors' procedure: Differences in CDR3 between clinicopathological groups were drawn on to build a classifier intended to discriminate distant-metastatic papillary thyroid cancer patients. Through MiXCR, TCRdb re-clonotyped the PCR reads. TCRdb assigned the V and J calls; the authors' analysis was not used. Of around 31,000 clones detected, 25% to 35% appear once; the ten largest clones hold approximately 31%. The chain carries TRBV9 and TRBJ2-5, with 10 bases that match TRBD1. The sequence derives from a female donor with papillary thyroid cancer or a benign thyroid nodule (not recorded which). Some clones in this sample may be carry-over from other donors' samples. Sequencing input: blood. The CDR3 sequence: CASSPGQGETQYF. The CDR3 region has the DNA TGTGCCAGCAGTCCGGGACAGGGGGAGACCCAGTACTTC.